This T cell receptor (beta chain) is from a study of memory CD8 T cells in hepatitis C reinfection. Study in general: Between 12 and 24 weeks after reinfection detection, late samples were drawn. Study results and limitations: Conclusions on public clonotypes and secondary clearance were not definitive with four or five donors.

The repertoire was sequenced with immunoSEQ multiplex PCR; TCRdb's copy has only in-frame clones and lacks some. Of some 44,000 clones detected, roughly nine tenths appear once; the ten largest clones hold 0.6% to 0.85%. Time point denoted: late/post reinfection, 12 to 24 weeks after detection. Sorted cells were sequenced directly ex vivo without any in vitro expansion. The Montreal HEPCO cohort supplied donors who inject drugs. Germline CDR1 SGHNT, CDR2 YYREEE (reference sequence). The CDR3 is 13 residues long. The ends were cut back, 4 bases at V and 4 bases at J, with 11 bases in the middle. As regards this clone: Its antigen is not known.

The chain combines TRBV5-4 with TRBJ1-2; D is unresolved. The sample was naive CD8+ T cells sorted from blood. The receptor was derived from a man between 18 and 35 years old with hepatitis C virus infection. The CDR3 region has the DNA TGTGCCAGCAGCCCCCGGGTCGGCTATGGCTACACCTTC. Its protein product is CASSPRVGYGYTF. Full variable domain (missing parts from reference TRBV5-4 and TRBJ1-2): ETGVTQSPTHLIKTRGQQVTLRCSSQSGHNTVSWYQQALGQGPQFIFQYYREEENGRGNFPPRFSGLQFPNYSSELNVNALELDDSALYLCASSPRVGYGYTFGSGTRLTVV.